One sample yielded the 18 T cell receptor beta chains listed below, sequenced in a study of shared clonotypes between healthy human individuals. TCRdb keeps only in-frame clones here, not all; method: immunoSEQ multiplex PCR. The table has just over 95,000 clones, about two thirds seen once; the top ten hold approximately 49%. Specimen: memory CD8+ T cells sorted from blood. Subset reported: CD45RO+ cells pooled with CCR7-negative TemRA cells. All receptors come from a man aged 25 to 40 in good health.

The gene calls are TRBV28 and TRBJ2-1; 9 positions agree with TRBD2. Germline lookup yields CDR1 MDHEN and CDR2 SYDVKM. CDR3 length: 18 residues. V was pared by 5 bases and J by 1 base, with 12 bases of the junction left unmatched. CDR3 amino acids: CASSTPLSGRGSYNEQFF. The CDR3 DNA follows: TGTGCCAGCAGTACACCTCTTAGCGGGAGAGGGTCCTACAATGAGCAGTTCTTC.

The CDR3 is CASSIRGRNTEAFF. In DNA form, the CDR3 reads TGTGCCAGCAGCATCAGGGGCAGGAACACTGAAGCTTTCTTT. The rearrangement links TRBV28 to TRBJ1-1, with D tentatively TRBD1 (6 bases). This CDR3 spans 14 amino acids. In germline, CDR1 is MDHEN, CDR2 SYDVKM. Deletions cut 6 bases from V and 1 base from J, with 12 bases between. Full variable domain (outside the CDR3, taken from reference TRBV28 and TRBJ1-1): DVKVTQSSRYLVKRTGEKVFLECVQDMDHENMFWYRQDPGLGLRLIYFSYDVKMKEKGDIPEGYSVSREKKERFSLILESASTNQTSMYLCASSIRGRNTEAFFGQGTRLTVV.

This clone was picked up one time. In nucleotides, the CDR3 is TGTGCCAGCAGCGGTGGTAGCGAGCAAGAGACCCAGTACTTC. It yields the protein CASSGGSEQETQYF. The genes are TRBV9 and TRBJ2-5, with D possibly TRBD2 on 5 matching bases. CDR3 length: 14 residues. Trimming removed 3 bases at V and 2 bases at J, with 11 bases between. Germline-derived CDR1 and CDR2 are SGDLS and YYNGEE.

Ten or more counts support this clone. V and J are TRBV7-8 and TRBJ2-7; D not certain. This CDR3 spans 11 amino acids. V shed 2 bases and J shed 5 bases, with 4 bases lying between them. Germline V CDR1 and CDR2: SGHVS, FQNEAQ. This CDR3 reads CASSLSDEQYF. DNA of the CDR3: TGTGCCAGCAGCTTATCCGACGAGCAGTACTTC.

The sample holds a few counts of this clone. The chain couples TRBV28 to TRBJ2-7, with 7 bases aligning to TRBD2. This CDR3 contains 13 residues. The V gene's germline CDR1 is MDHEN and CDR2 SYDVKM. V shed 10 bases, J shed 4 bases, and the junction held 10 bases outside the gene matches. CDR3 sequence (DNA): TGTGCCACCAATTCCGGGGGGTCGTACGAGCAGTACTTC. It encodes CATNSGGSYEQYF.

V gene TRBV30 combines with J gene TRBJ1-1; 7 positions agree with TRBD1. This CDR3 region has 14 residues. The germline V gene encodes CDR1 GTSNPN and CDR2 SVGIG (reference sequence). V was clipped by 2 bases and J by 0 bases; unmatched bases: 3. The CDR3 sequence is CAWSMGTVNTEAFF. In DNA, the CDR3 is TGTGCCTGGAGTATGGGGACAGTGAACACTGAAGCTTTCTTT. Using reference TRBV30 and TRBJ1-1 for the parts outside the CDR3, the full variable domain is SQTIHQWPATLVQPVGSPLSLECTVEGTSNPNLYWYRQAAGRGLQLLFYSVGIGQISSEVPQNLSASRPQDRQFILSSKKLLLSDSGFYLCAWSMGTVNTEAFFGQGTRLTVV.

The chain couples TRBV7-2 to TRBJ1-5; D possibly corresponds to TRBD1 (6 bases). There are 15 residues in the CDR3. Germline V gene lookup returns CDR1 SGHTA and CDR2 FQGNSA. The ends were cut back, 5 bases at V and 6 bases at J, with 17 bases in the middle. CDR3 coding DNA: TGTGCCAGCAGCGCGTCGACAGGACTTGGTCAGCCCCAGCATTTT. Translating gives CASSASTGLGQPQHF. Supplemented by reference TRBV7-2 and TRBJ1-5, the full variable domain reads GAGVSQSPSNKVTEKGKDVELRCDPISGHTALYWYRQSLGQGLEFLIYFQGNSAPDKSGLPSDRFSAERTGGSVSTLTIQRTQQEDSAVYLCASSASTGLGQPQHFGDGTRLSIL.

This clone has more than one count but fewer than ten. This chain joins TRBV7-9 and TRBJ2-7; 13 positions match TRBD2. After removal of 5 bases from V and 6 bases from J, the junction contained 7 bases not matched to a gene. Germline V lookup: CDR1 SEHNR, CDR2 FQNEAQ (reference sequence). This CDR3 comprises 15 residues. CDR3 nucleotides: TGTGCCAGCAGCCTACTAGCGGGAGGGCCGGGCGAGCAGTACTTC. Protein product: CASSLLAGGPGEQYF.

This clone was seen more than once but under ten times. The chain links TRBV2 to TRBJ2-7, with D possibly called TRBD1 or TRBD2 (5 bases each). The CDR3 is 13 amino acids. V dropped 6 bases and J dropped 9 bases, with 18 bases sitting between them. CDR1 is SNHLY, CDR2 FYNNEI, per germline. The CDR3 DNA reads as TGTGCCAGCAGCCTCGGGGCAGAGGTACGGCAGTACTTC. This codes for CASSLGAEVRQYF.

In DNA form, the CDR3 reads TGTGCCAGCAGTTTATCTGGGGTCGTGGGAGATACGCAGTATTTT. Protein: CASSLSGVVGDTQYF. The chain has TRBV28 and TRBJ2-3; no definite D call. The V end was cut by 1 base, the J end by 5 bases, with 13 bases between. The CDR3 is made up of 15 amino acids. Per the germline V gene, CDR1 is MDHEN and CDR2 is SYDVKM.

This chain joins TRBV6-6 and TRBJ2-7; 10 bases fit TRBD1. The J segment lost 6 bases and the V segment lost 5 bases, leaving 10 bases of the junction unmatched. The CDR3 has 15 amino acids. In germline, CDR1 is MNHNY, CDR2 SVGAGI (reference sequence). CDR3 in amino acids: CASSTTGGEGREQYF. The CDR3, as DNA: TGTGCCAGCAGTACGACAGGGGGCGAAGGACGCGAGCAGTACTTC.

The chain's CDR3 is CASSLELAGNNEQFF. The CDR3 nucleotides read TGTGCCAGCAGCTTGGAGCTAGCGGGAAACAATGAGCAGTTCTTC. This chain links TRBV5-4 with TRBJ2-1, with TRBD2 matching over 9 bases. Germline V gives CDR1 SGHNT, CDR2 YYREEE (reference sequence). Germline trimming cut 0 bases from V and 5 bases from J; bases unmatched to any gene: 3. This CDR3 has 15 residues. Variable domain in full (rest from reference TRBV5-4 and TRBJ2-1): ETGVTQSPTHLIKTRGQQVTLRCSSQSGHNTVSWYQQALGQGPQFIFQYYREEENGRGNFPPRFSGLQFPNYSSELNVNALELDDSALYLCASSLELAGNNEQFFGPGTRLTVL.

Ten or more counts support this clone. The chain couples TRBV4-1 to TRBJ2-7, with 12 bases aligning to TRBD2. V shed 1 base and J 2 bases; nucleotides not matched to a gene: 9. The CDR3 spans 18 residues. CDR1 is MGHRA and CDR2 is YSYEKL in the germline V gene. The CDR3 coding sequence is TGCGCCAGCAGCCAAGGGGGACTAGCGGGTTTTAATCCCTACGAGCAGTACTTC. Residues: CASSQGGLAGFNPYEQYF.

This chain joins TRBV7-6 and TRBJ2-3, with unresolved D. Trimming stripped 3 bases from V and 0 bases from J, with 7 bases between. Germline V gene lookup returns CDR1 SGHVS and CDR2 FNYEAQ. The CDR3 totals 14 residues. The CDR3 spells CASSLSPSTDTQYF. As DNA, the CDR3 is TGTGCCAGCAGCTTGTCTCCTAGCACAGATACGCAGTATTTT.

This clone was counted a single time. The chain links TRBV4-2 to TRBJ1-1; the D gene is possibly TRBD1 (6 bases). This CDR3 has 13 amino acids. The germline gives CDR1 LGHNA, CDR2 YNFKEQ. V lost 5 bases to trimming and J lost 1 base, with 8 bases between them. The CDR3 DNA sequence: TGTGCCAGCAGCTTAGGGGGGAACACTGAAGCTTTCTTT. This encodes CASSLGGNTEAFF.

The V call is TRBV27, the J call TRBJ1-1; 9 nucleotides match TRBD1. Germline CDR1 reads MNHEY; CDR2 reads SMNVEV (reference sequence). V was pared by 8 bases and J by 7 bases, with 8 bases of the junction left unmatched. This CDR3 has 13 amino acids. CDR3 residues: CASWDREDGEAFF. The DNA for the CDR3 is TGTGCCAGCTGGGACAGGGAGGATGGTGAAGCTTTCTTT.

The gene calls are TRBV6-1 and TRBJ2-7; 7 positions match TRBD1. The trim removed 6 bases at V and 0 bases at J, leaving 5 bases unmatched. Germline V lookup: CDR1 MNHNS, CDR2 SASEGT. The CDR3 has 14 amino acids. The CDR3 DNA follows: TGTGCCAGCAGACTCCGGGACAGCTCCTACGAGCAGTACTTC. This encodes CASRLRDSSYEQYF.

This chain connects TRBV2 to TRBJ1-1; D gene uncertain. This CDR3 is built from 13 residues. Between the trimmed V and J ends, which lost 4 bases and 11 bases, there was a span of 17 bases. CDR1 and CDR2 from the germline V gene are SNHLY and FYNNEI. The CDR3 loop is CASSVLQLSGAFF. The CDR3 nucleotides are TGTGCCAGCAGTGTGTTGCAGCTGAGTGGGGCTTTCTTT.